What follows describes a single T cell receptor (delta chain). TCRdb reanalysed the reads via CATT. In the table there are around 11,000 delta-chain clones, around 3.5% of which are singletons. This record belongs to a study of gamma-delta chains in newborns, infants, children. Turning to the study itself: Polyclonal expansion of innate γδ T cells after birth follows microbial exposure.

CDR3 size: 17 residues. Germline V gives CDR1 GEAIGNYY, CDR2 EKD. The J segment lost 4 bases and the V segment lost 7 bases, leaving 17 bases of the junction unmatched. The rearrangement uses TRDV2 and TRDJ1, with 10 nucleotides matching TRDD3. The sequencing input was blood. This TCR came from a child who was a newborn, infant or young child, either healthy, febrile or measles-vaccinated (not recorded which). CDR3 loop: CAWTYEWGIPCFDKLIF. CDR3 DNA sequence: TGTGCCTGGACTTACGAATGGGGGATACCTTGTTTCGATAAACTCATCTTT.